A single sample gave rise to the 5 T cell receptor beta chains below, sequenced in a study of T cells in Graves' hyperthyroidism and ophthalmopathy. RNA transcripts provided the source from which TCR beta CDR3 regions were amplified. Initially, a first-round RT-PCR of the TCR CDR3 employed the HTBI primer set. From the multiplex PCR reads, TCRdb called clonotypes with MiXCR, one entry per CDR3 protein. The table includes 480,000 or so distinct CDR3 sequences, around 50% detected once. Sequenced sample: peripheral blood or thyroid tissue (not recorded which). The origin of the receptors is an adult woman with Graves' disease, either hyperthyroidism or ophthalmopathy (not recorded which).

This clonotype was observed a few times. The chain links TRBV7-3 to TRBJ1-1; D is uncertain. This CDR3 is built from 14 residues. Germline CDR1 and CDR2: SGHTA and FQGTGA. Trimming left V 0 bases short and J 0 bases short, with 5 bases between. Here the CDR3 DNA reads TGTGCCAGCAGCTTAACGTCGATGAACACTGAAGCTTTCTTT. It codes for CASSLTSMNTEAFF.

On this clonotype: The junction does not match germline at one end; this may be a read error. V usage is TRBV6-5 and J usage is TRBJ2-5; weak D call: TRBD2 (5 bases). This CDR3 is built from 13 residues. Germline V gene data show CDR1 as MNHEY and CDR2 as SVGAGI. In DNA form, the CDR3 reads TGTGCCATCAGTGTGCAAGCGGAAGAGACCCAGTACTTC. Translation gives CAISVQAEETQYF.

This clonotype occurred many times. The CDR3 loop reads CASLQGDEKLFF. CDR3 sequence (DNA): TGTGCTAGTTTACAGGGGGATGAAAAACTGTTTTTT. This rearrangement joins TRBV12-5 to TRBJ1-4, with 8 positions matching TRBD1. Germline assignment: CDR1 LGHNT and CDR2 FRNRAP. The length of the CDR3 is 12 residues. The V and J ends lost 8 bases and 6 bases, in that order; junction bases with no gene match: 2.

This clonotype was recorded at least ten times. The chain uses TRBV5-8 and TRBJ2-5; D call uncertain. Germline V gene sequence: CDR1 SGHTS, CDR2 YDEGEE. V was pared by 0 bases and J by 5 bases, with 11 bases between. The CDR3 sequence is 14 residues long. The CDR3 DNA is TGTGCCAGCAGCTTGGGGGCCGCACTTGAGACCCAGTACTTC. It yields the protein CASSLGAALETQYF.

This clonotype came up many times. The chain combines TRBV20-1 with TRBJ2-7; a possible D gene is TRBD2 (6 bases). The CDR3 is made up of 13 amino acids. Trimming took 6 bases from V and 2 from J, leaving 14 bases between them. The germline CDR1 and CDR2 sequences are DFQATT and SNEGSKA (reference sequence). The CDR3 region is CSASPGGTYEQYF. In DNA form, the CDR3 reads TGCAGTGCCAGCCCTGGAGGGACCTACGAGCAGTACTTC.